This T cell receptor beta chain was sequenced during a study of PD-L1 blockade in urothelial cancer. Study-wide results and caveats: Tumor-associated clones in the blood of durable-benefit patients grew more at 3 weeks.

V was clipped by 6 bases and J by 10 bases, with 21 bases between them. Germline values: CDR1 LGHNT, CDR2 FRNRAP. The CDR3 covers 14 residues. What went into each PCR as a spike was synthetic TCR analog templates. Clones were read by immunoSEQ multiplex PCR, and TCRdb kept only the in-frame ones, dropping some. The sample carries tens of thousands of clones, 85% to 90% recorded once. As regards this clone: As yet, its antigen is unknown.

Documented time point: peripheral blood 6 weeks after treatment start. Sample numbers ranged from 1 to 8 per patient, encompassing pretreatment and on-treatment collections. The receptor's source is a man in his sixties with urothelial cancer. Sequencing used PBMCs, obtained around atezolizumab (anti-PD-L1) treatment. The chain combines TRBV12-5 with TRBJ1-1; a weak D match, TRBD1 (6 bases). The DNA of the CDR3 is TGTGCTAGTGGAAACGAGGGACATTCCCTTGGAGCTTTCTTT. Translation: CASGNEGHSLGAFF.